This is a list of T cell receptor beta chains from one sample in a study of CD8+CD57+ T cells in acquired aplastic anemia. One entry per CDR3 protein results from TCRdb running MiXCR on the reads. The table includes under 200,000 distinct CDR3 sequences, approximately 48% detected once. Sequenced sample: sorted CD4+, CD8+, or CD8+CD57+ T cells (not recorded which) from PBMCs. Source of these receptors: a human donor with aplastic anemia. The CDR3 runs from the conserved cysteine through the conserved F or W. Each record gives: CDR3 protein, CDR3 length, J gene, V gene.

CATSRVGGPDTQYF,14,TRBJ2-3,TRBV24-1
CASTAGEYNSPLHF,14,TRBJ1-6,TRBV19
CASRPGWVSEAFF,13,TRBJ1-1,TRBV2
CASSQTNRGEKLFF,14,TRBJ1-4,TRBV2
CSAAVQEREQYF,12,TRBJ2-7,TRBV20-1
CASSEPSWGPSTDTQYF,17,TRBJ2-3,TRBV25-1
CSVVRQGSGGQYF,13,TRBJ2-7,TRBV29-1
CASSQEVVPGYPNEKLFF,18,TRBJ1-4,TRBV4-1
CASSPDRTRETQYF,14,TRBJ2-5,TRBV19
CASMQPYNSPLHF,13,TRBJ1-6,TRBV19
CSALPTGTSGAYEQYF,16,TRBJ2-7,TRBV20-1
CASKSAEGTEAFF,13,TRBJ1-1,TRBV7-3
CSVDDRGYEQFF,12,TRBJ2-1,TRBV29-1
CASTPDRGPSQPQHF,15,TRBJ1-5,TRBV19
CAISEYGSTEASF,13,TRBJ1-1,TRBV10-3
CATSDPGTHEQFF,13,TRBJ2-1,TRBV15
CASSLFGGNTYEQYF,15,TRBJ2-7,TRBV7-3
CSVEELGTQYF,11,TRBJ2-3,TRBV29-1
CASAGTSSLYEQYF,14,TRBJ2-7,TRBV10-2
CATYRETQYF,10,TRBJ2-5,TRBV5-8
CSASTGTGGFNEQFF,15,TRBJ2-1,TRBV29-1
CASSQFSRGGSGANVLTF,18,TRBJ2-6,TRBV4-3
CASREIGGGETQYF,14,TRBJ2-5,TRBV7-2
CSAQRAGAYNEQFF,14,TRBJ2-1,TRBV20-1
CASSPRTEAFF,11,TRBJ1-1,TRBV7-2
CASSPGQGEMNEQFF,15,TRBJ2-1,TRBV12-3/TRBV12-4
CASSQRGGLKAEQYF,15,TRBJ2-7,TRBV3-1
CASSLGQPQHF,11,TRBJ1-5,TRBV7-8
CASRLRDTSTDTQYF,15,TRBJ2-3,TRBV28
CASSPTGGLGSTEAFF,16,TRBJ1-1,TRBV16
CASSFPGVYGYTF,13,TRBJ1-2,TRBV5-4
CASSLNQGDTQYF,13,TRBJ2-3,TRBV7-7
CASYALSTEAFF,12,TRBJ1-1,TRBV28
CASSPRPYEQYF,12,TRBJ2-7,TRBV7-2
CASSQGVSGANVLTF,15,TRBJ2-6,TRBV3-1
CASTTLAWGTTDTQYF,16,TRBJ2-3,TRBV6-1
CASSLQGRGHTGELFF,16,TRBJ2-2,TRBV4-3
CASSQGGKTAQPQHF,15,TRBJ1-5,TRBV3-1
CASSPGLVEQYF,12,TRBJ2-7,TRBV3-1
CASSFSGRNKETQYF,15,TRBJ2-5,TRBV28
CSAFQAGGPWAGELFF,16,TRBJ2-2,TRBV20-1
CSARAGYGQYF,11,TRBJ2-7,TRBV20-1
CASSEWGQGAGEQYF,15,TRBJ2-7,TRBV6-1
CASSKPGQGPDTQYF,15,TRBJ2-3,TRBV19
CSARGLGGTDTQYF,14,TRBJ2-3,TRBV20-1
CASSQPVVNEQFF,13,TRBJ2-1,TRBV28
CASSHTRGHLYNEQFF,16,TRBJ2-1,TRBV6-2/TRBV6-3
CASSGPVWGITDTQYF,16,TRBJ2-3,TRBV11-1
CATSGPRGTEAFF,13,TRBJ1-1,TRBV24-1
CASSLLRADNSPLHF,15,TRBJ1-6,TRBV7-2
CAQETQYF,8,TRBJ2-5,TRBV5-8
CASSHRYSNSPLHF,14,TRBJ1-6,TRBV12-3/TRBV12-4
CASSRLPGTEGTEAFF,16,TRBJ1-1,TRBV6-1